Listed below are T cell receptor beta chains from one sample, sequenced in a study of T cell responses to AZD1222 COVID-19 vaccine. The data were produced by immunoSEQ multiplex PCR, yet TCRdb's version contains in-frame clones alone and is incomplete. Of about 150,000 clones listed, roughly 89% are singletons. Sequenced material: peripheral blood, taken on day 0 of AZD1222 vaccination. Source of these receptors: an adult in good health. Each CDR3 is given without its conserved first and last residue. The order of the fields is V gene, D gene, CDR3 protein. D genes are given only for firm matches.

>TRBV6-6|NA
ASSYSGEQF
>TRBV11-2|NA
ASSLVEGGTEAF
>TRBV5-1|NA
ASTSGSYNEQF
>TRBV29-1|NA
SVVSVVYGYT
>TRBV7-9|NA
ASSFDHEQY
>TRBV5-6|NA
ASSSNRVSVDTQY
>TRBV15|NA
ATSRDYGGAQY
>TRBV5-5|NA
ASSSRWEQY
>TRBV9|NA
ASSLWGDDSPLH
>TRBV19|TRBD1
ATIRDRGFLTEAF
>TRBV19|TRBD1
ASSRQGESNQPQH
>TRBV6-5|NA
ASSYSGGGYGYT
>TRBV6-4|TRBD1
ASSEGQGPINEQF
>TRBV12-3/TRBV12-4|NA
ASSRGVPQH
>TRBV6-2/TRBV6-3|NA
ASSYSIPRANTGELF
>TRBV2|NA
ASSGGNQPQH
>TRBV11-2|NA
ASSLQPSTDTQY
>TRBV19|TRBD1
ASSIYRGLNQPQH
>TRBV29-1|NA
SVELPARMNTEAF
>TRBV9|NA
ASSSRLGANTGELF
>TRBV5-1|TRBD1
ASSLGGQGYYEQY
>TRBV4-1|NA
ASSQGLSSRPTYGYT
>TRBV6-1|TRBD1
ASSEDRGSYEQY
>TRBV5-1|TRBD1
ASSAGDREGILLH
>TRBV5-1|TRBD1
ASSRLPTSGTDKNIQY
>TRBV7-2|NA
ASSLYRGGITGELF
>TRBV4-1|NA
ASSQDKGGWEQY
>TRBV6-2/TRBV6-3|NA
ASSPDGSYEQY
>TRBV12-3/TRBV12-4|NA
ASSLSGNTEAF
>TRBV29-1|NA
SVGGGLAYEQY
>TRBV7-9|NA
ASSLEGSPRAQY
>TRBV15|TRBD1
ATSGRWDRGSTGELF
>TRBV2|NA
ASSETSMNTGELF
>TRBV18|NA
ASSLSGATEAF
>TRBV10-3|TRBD1
AILDRGAYEQY
>TRBV10-2|TRBD2
ASCGLAGGPETQY
>TRBV4-3|NA
ASSQDQGRTDTQY
>TRBV27|TRBD1
ASSSLLTGGETQY
>TRBV6-6|NA
ASSYSAAVPPYEQY
>TRBV2|TRBD2
ASRGDYRNEQF
>TRBV6-5|NA
ASSWTILHSGNTIY